The 23 T cell receptor beta chains in this list originate from one sample, sequenced in a study of T-cell reconstitution after alpha-beta-depleted transplantation in children. As it was prepared, the TCRbeta library received unique molecular identifiers. MiXCR, run by TCRdb on the PCR reads, gives a single entry per CDR3 protein. Of fewer than 700,000 distinct CDR3 sequences in the sample, over 10% are singletons; the top ten hold 2.2%. The input for sequencing was PBMCs, mostly from graft donor cells, taken 360 days after TCRalphabeta/CD19-depleted stem cell transplant. The receptor source for this set is a male patient aged 10 to 17 who had a stem cell transplant for acute myeloid leukemia, so the T cells may come from the graft donor.

The rearrangement links TRBV28 to TRBJ1-5; a possible D gene is TRBD1 (5 bases). CDR1 and CDR2 from the germline V gene are MDHEN and SYDVKM. The length of the CDR3 is 12 residues. V lost 2 bases and J 14 bases, leaving 13 bases between the germline ends. DNA of the CDR3: TGTGCCAGCAGTTTAATTTTGGGGACTAAGCATTTT. Translating it yields CASSLILGTKHF.

This clonotype has ten or more counts. The chain couples TRBV7-6 to TRBJ2-7, with 8 bases that match TRBD2. This CDR3 has 16 residues. Per germline, CDR1 SGHVS and CDR2 FNYEAQ. The V gene end was trimmed by 4 bases and the J gene end by 0 bases; junction bases not matched to a gene: 8. CDR3 protein: CASSSSTSDSSYEQYF. The CDR3 DNA follows: TGTGCCAGCAGCTCCTCGACTAGCGATTCCTCCTACGAGCAGTACTTC.

This clonotype has a handful of counts. This chain links TRBV28 with TRBJ2-1; TRBD2 might be the D (7 bases). V lost 3 bases and J 13 bases, leaving 16 bases between the germline ends. The V gene's germline CDR1 is MDHEN and CDR2 SYDVKM. There are 13 residues in the CDR3. CDR3 in amino acids: CASSLGAGQTQFF. In DNA form, the CDR3 reads TGTGCCAGCAGTTTGGGAGCGGGACAAACTCAGTTCTTC.

Many counts were recorded for this clonotype. The chain carries TRBV7-9 and TRBJ2-2; no firm D call. Germline V gene data show CDR1 as SEHNR and CDR2 as FQNEAQ (reference sequence). V was cut by 5 bases and J by 5 bases, with 6 bases left in between. This CDR3 comprises 12 residues. CDR3 protein: CASSTRTGELFF. The CDR3 bases are TGTGCCAGCAGCACGCGGACCGGGGAGCTGTTTTTT.

This clonotype came up a few times. The J gene is TRBJ2-7, the V gene TRBV6-2 or TRBV6-3; tentatively, D is TRBD1 or TRBD2 (5 bases each). The CDR3 is made up of 16 amino acids. CDR1 is MNHEY and CDR2 is SVGEGT in the germline V gene. V lost 2 bases, J lost 1 base, and 15 bases lay in between. The CDR3 region is CASSYHPGRRSYEQYF. CDR3 coding DNA: TGTGCCAGCAGTTACCACCCGGGACGGCGATCCTACGAGCAGTACTTC.

The chain links TRBV21-1 to TRBJ1-4; TRBD1, the D gene given by the table, was not confirmed from the DNA. TRBV21-1 is a pseudogene. There are 15 residues in the CDR3. CDR3 protein: CASSSPRTRGEKLFF. The CDR3 DNA reads as TGTGCCAGCAGCAGTCCCAGGACGAGGGGTGAAAAACTGTTTTTT.

This clonotype was seen many times. Possible read error: a much larger clone is one base away. V gene TRBV7-2 combines with J gene TRBJ2-7; 9 bases are shared with TRBD2. The CDR3 has 14 amino acids. Germline V CDR1 and CDR2: SGHTA, FQGNSA. V was pared by 7 bases and J by 0 bases, with 4 bases of the junction left unmatched. The CDR3 spells CASTFSGSSYEQYF. In DNA, the CDR3 is TGTGCCAGCACCTTTAGCGGGAGCTCCTACGAGCAGTACTTC.

The chain uses TRBV10-3 and TRBJ2-2; TRBD2 aligns across 11 bases. Germline V gene data show CDR1 as ENHRY and CDR2 as SYGVKD. The length of the CDR3 is 17 residues. The V and J ends lost 3 bases and 3 bases, in that order; junction bases with no gene match: 6. CDR3 sequence: CAISDPLLAGDTGELFF. CDR3 in DNA: TGTGCCATCAGTGACCCCCTACTAGCGGGAGACACCGGGGAGCTGTTTTTT.

This clonotype was recorded a few times. The J gene is TRBJ1-1, the V gene TRBV12-3 or TRBV12-4, with D uncertain. This CDR3 spans 12 amino acids. V was pared by 10 bases and J by 11 bases, with 20 bases between. CDR3 residues: CATRSPGIEAFF. In DNA form, the CDR3 reads TGTGCCACCCGTTCGCCGGGAATCGAGGCTTTCTTT.

This clonotype was seen ten or more times. This chain connects TRBV7-9 to TRBJ2-7; D not resolved. CDR1 is SEHNR, CDR2 FQNEAQ, per germline (reference sequence). CDR3 length equals 16 residues. Trimming removed 1 base from V and 0 bases from J, with 13 bases in between. CDR3 coding DNA: TGTGCCAGCAGCTTAGTAGCCCCCCCCCTCTCCTACGAGCAGTACTTC. It translates to CASSLVAPPLSYEQYF.

This clonotype came up many times. V and J are TRBV20-1 and TRBJ2-7; tentative D call: TRBD1 (6 bases). Germline V lookup: CDR1 DFQATT, CDR2 SNEGSKA (reference sequence). The CDR3 has 14 amino acids. V shed 1 base and J shed 4 bases, with 14 bases lying between them. CDR3 coding DNA: TGCAGTGCTAGAGCAGGGACACCTAATTACGAGCAGTACTTC. It translates to CSARAGTPNYEQYF.

The sample holds a few counts of this clonotype. This chain connects TRBV30 to TRBJ2-2; TRBD2 matches 8 bases. The V segment lost 4 bases and the J segment 6 bases; nucleotides outside the gene matches: 7. Per germline, CDR1 GTSNPN and CDR2 SVGIG (reference sequence). The CDR3 has 14 amino acids. CDR3 protein: CAWTSGRRAGELFF. Here the CDR3 DNA reads TGTGCCTGGACCAGCGGGAGAAGGGCCGGGGAGCTGTTTTTT.

This clonotype showed up just once. The rearrangement uses TRBV4-2 and TRBJ2-1; 10 nucleotides line up with TRBD2. CDR1 is LGHNA, CDR2 YNFKEQ, per germline. This CDR3 comprises 16 residues. Trimming cost V 4 bases and J 10 bases; bases outside gene matches: 13. The DNA for the CDR3 is TGTGCCAGCAGCCTGGGGGGGCTAGCGGGAGTCGAAGAGCAGTTCTTC. It yields the protein CASSLGGLAGVEEQFF.

The table lists this clonotype with many counts. V is TRBV28 and J is TRBJ2-1, with D possibly matching TRBD1 (6 bases). Trimming took 6 bases from V and 4 from J, leaving 13 bases between them. Germline V gene lookup returns CDR1 MDHEN and CDR2 SYDVKM. This CDR3 is 14 amino acids long. The CDR3 protein is CASSPTGMYNEQFF. The DNA for the CDR3 is TGTGCCAGCAGCCCTACAGGGATGTACAATGAGCAGTTCTTC.

This clonotype appeared many times. The chain has TRBV11-2 and TRBJ2-1, with a possible D match to TRBD1 (6 bases). Trimming took 1 base from V and 8 from J, leaving 12 bases between them. The CDR3 runs 14 residues. The germline V gene has CDR1 SGHAT and CDR2 FQNNGV. The CDR3 region is CASSLVFEGDEQFF. CDR3 nucleotide sequence: TGTGCCAGCAGCTTAGTCTTCGAGGGGGATGAGCAGTTCTTC.

The chain uses TRBV3-1 and TRBJ2-7; tentative D call: TRBD2 (6 bases). Germline V gene data show CDR1 as LGHDT and CDR2 as YNNKEL (reference sequence). The CDR3 has 16 residues. Trimming shortened V by 3 bases and J by 2 bases, and 17 bases separated the two germline ends. CDR3 in DNA: TGTGCCAGCAGCCAGGGGTCGGGAGCGGCACCCTACGAGCAGTACTTC. Its translation: CASSQGSGAAPYEQYF.

This clonotype appeared a few times. The genes are TRBV12-3 or TRBV12-4 and TRBJ2-1, with TRBD2 matching 15 bases. The CDR3 is 18 residues long. V lost 3 bases to trimming and J lost 2 bases; unmatched junction nucleotides: 5. The CDR3 DNA sequence: TGTGCCAGCAGTTTGAATGGACTAGCGGGAGGGGCCTACAATGAGCAGTTCTTC. The encoded protein is CASSLNGLAGGAYNEQFF.

This clonotype was counted a few times. The chain combines TRBV28 with TRBJ2-7, with TRBD1 as a possible D gene (6 bases). CDR1 is MDHEN, CDR2 SYDVKM, per germline. This CDR3 comprises 15 residues. V was cut by 5 bases and J by 0 bases, with 14 bases left in between. The CDR3 DNA reads as TGTGCCAGCAGTCTACCCGGGACACTCTCCTACGAGCAGTACTTC. Encoded protein: CASSLPGTLSYEQYF. The full variable domain, its missing parts supplied by reference TRBV28 and TRBJ2-7, is DVKVTQSSRYLVKRTGEKVFLECVQDMDHENMFWYRQDPGLGLRLIYFSYDVKMKEKGDIPEGYSVSREKKERFSLILESASTNQTSMYLCASSLPGTLSYEQYFGPGTRLTVT.

The chain links TRBV4-3 to TRBJ1-1; D call uncertain. Trimming cost V 0 bases and J 4 bases, with 12 bases left between them. Germline V gene sequence: CDR1 LGHNA, CDR2 YSLEER. This CDR3 has 15 amino acids. This chain's CDR3 is CASSQDLRSSTEAFF. In DNA, the CDR3 is TGCGCCAGCAGCCAAGATCTCCGAAGTAGCACTGAAGCTTTCTTT.

This clonotype was detected a few times. J is TRBJ2-1 and V is TRBV7-2; no clear D gene. The CDR3 covers 12 residues. V lost 3 bases, J lost 8 bases, and 8 bases lay in between. Germline CDR1 and CDR2: SGHTA and FQGNSA. The CDR3 here is CASSFLGYEQFF. CDR3 bases: TGTGCCAGCAGCTTCCTCGGGTATGAGCAGTTCTTC.

The V and J genes are TRBV4-3 and TRBJ2-3, with D tentatively TRBD2 (6 bases). CDR3 length: 13 residues. V lost 2 bases, J lost 8 bases, and 11 bases lay in between. In germline, CDR1 is LGHNA, CDR2 YSLEER. The CDR3 reads CASSQSNGGTQYF. CDR3 in DNA: TGCGCCAGCAGCCAAAGCAACGGGGGTACGCAGTATTTT.

The chain combines TRBV19 with TRBJ2-2; D is ambiguous. The germline V gene has CDR1 LNHDA and CDR2 SQIVND (reference sequence). The V end lost 7 bases, the J end lost 0 bases, and 9 bases lay between the germline ends. The CDR3 is 14 amino acids. CDR3 sequence (DNA): TGTGCCAGTAAGGTCTGGACGAACACCGGGGAGCTGTTTTTT. This sequence encodes CASKVWTNTGELFF.

The rearrangement links TRBV12-3 or TRBV12-4 to TRBJ2-7, with 7 bases fitting TRBD1. J gave up 0 bases and V 6 bases, and 5 bases lay outside the gene matches. The CDR3 runs 14 residues. The DNA for the CDR3 is TGTGCCAGCAGACCGACAGGGTTCTCCTACGAGCAGTACTTC. Its translation is CASRPTGFSYEQYF.